This TCR beta chain emerged from a study of EBV T-cell therapy then PD-1 blockade in nasopharyngeal carcinoma. With regard to this clone: Its antigen is unidentified.

Specified treatment: AdE1-LMPpoly-expanded autologous EBV-specific T-cell therapy followed by anti-PD-1 nivolumab. The CDR3 runs 11 residues. The V gene lost 4 bases and the J gene lost 6 bases, with 8 bases spanning the gap. From germline, CDR1 is SGHNT and CDR2 YYREEE (reference sequence). Sequencing was performed with immunoSEQ multiplex PCR; in TCRdb, only in-frame clones are kept and a portion is missing. The table lists around 19,000 clones, around 80% of them singletons. The sequence was collected from a man aged 35-49 years with nasopharyngeal carcinoma. Sequences were derived from CD8+ T cells from blood, sampled at day 0 from a patient whose treatment included autologous EBV-specific T cells and nivolumab. The chain employs TRBV5-4 and TRBJ2-7; unclear D gene. The DNA of the CDR3 is TGTGCCAGCAGCAATAGCTTCGAGCAGTACTTC. This codes for CASSNSFEQYF.